This T cell receptor (beta chain) was documented in a study of T cells in Graves' hyperthyroidism and ophthalmopathy. Diagnoses were made from clinical symptoms, serum measures (thyroxine and TRAb), thyroid ultrasound and orbital computed tomography. The CDR3 is 15 residues long. Trimming cost V 6 bases and J 4 bases; bases outside gene matches: 8. The germline V gene encodes CDR1 MDHEN and CDR2 SYDVKM. Amplification yielded TCR beta CDR3 regions, with RNA transcripts as the source. Primed by the HTBI set, a first-round RT-PCR was run on the TCR CDR3. Using its own MiXCR run on the multiplex PCR reads, TCRdb lists one record per CDR3 protein. The repertoire holds roughly 750,000 distinct CDR3 sequences, with about 15% as singletons.

The specimen sequenced was blood. The V call is TRBV28, the J call TRBJ1-3; 8 nucleotides match TRBD1. The sequence was obtained from a man between 18 and 29 years old with Graves' hyperthyroidism. CDR3 DNA sequence: TGTGCCAGCAGATCCCCGACAGGGGTGGGAAACACCATATATTTT. The encoded protein is CASRSPTGVGNTIYF.